This is a list of T cell receptor beta chains from one sample in a study of shared clonotypes between healthy human individuals. TCRdb keeps only in-frame clones here, not all; method: immunoSEQ multiplex PCR. The sample holds about 470,000 clones, roughly 77% seen once. The sample taken for sequencing was PBMCs. All receptors come from a middle-aged woman in good health. Some clones in this sample may be carry-over from other donors' samples. The CDR3 runs from the conserved cysteine through the conserved F or W. A D gene is named only where the DNA matches it firmly. Some rows have no size entry. The others give once, few or many, or a class for an expanded clone.

length: 15
D: NA
size: NA
J: TRBJ1-3
V: TRBV21-1
CDR3: CASSTPGDSGNTIYF
DNA: TGTGCCAGCAGCACTCCAGGGGACTCTGGAAACACCATATATTTT

length: 13
D: NA
size: NA
J: TRBJ1-5
V: TRBV30
CDR3: CAWRVDSNQPQHF
DNA: TGTGCCTGGAGGGTGGACAGCAATCAGCCCCAGCATTTT

length: 14
D: TRBD1
size: many
J: TRBJ2-2
V: TRBV28
CDR3: CASSLTGGTGELFF
DNA: TGTGCCAGCAGTTTAACAGGGGGCACCGGGGAGCTGTTTTTT

length: 15
D: NA
size: few
J: TRBJ2-3
V: TRBV4-1
CDR3: CASSLSVTGTDTQYF
DNA: TGCGCCAGCAGTCTATCCGTCACGGGGACAGATACGCAGTATTTT

length: 12
D: NA
size: NA
J: TRBJ2-1
V: TRBV1
CDR3: CTSSQGGHEQFF
DNA: TGCACCAGCAGCCAAGGGGGGCATGAGCAGTTCTTC

length: 14
D: NA
size: NA
J: TRBJ1-2
V: TRBV6-4
CDR3: CASSVEAQGYGYTF
DNA: TGTGCCAGCAGCGTAGAAGCCCAGGGGTATGGCTACACCTTC

length: 18
D: NA
size: once
J: TRBJ2-1
V: TRBV27
CDR3: CASSFPPDTARTYNEQFF
DNA: TGTGCCAGCAGTTTCCCCCCAGACACCGCAAGGACCTACAATGAGCAGTTCTTC

length: 19
D: NA
size: NA
J: TRBJ1-5
V: TRBV28
CDR3: CASSSPNRGGLYSNQPQHF
DNA: TGTGCCAGCAGTTCCCCCAACCGGGGAGGCCTTTATAGCAATCAGCCCCAGCATTTT

length: 13
D: NA
size: NA
J: TRBJ1-3
V: TRBV30
CDR3: CAWSVGRGGKSHF
DNA: TGTGCCTGGAGTGTAGGTCGGGGGGGGAAGTCCCATTTT

length: 14
D: NA
size: NA
J: TRBJ1-4
V: TRBV29-1
CDR3: CSVSLSGNNEKLFF
DNA: TGCAGCGTTTCACTTTCGGGGAATAATGAAAAACTGTTTTTT

length: 15
D: TRBD2
size: few
J: TRBJ2-3
V: TRBV6-4
CDR3: CASSDSGEGGGTQYF
DNA: TGTGCCAGCAGTGACTCGGGGGAGGGCGGAGGCACGCAGTATTTT

length: 14
D: NA
size: NA
J: TRBJ2-7
V: TRBV11-3
CDR3: CASSFGTTSYEQYF
DNA: TGTGCCAGCAGCTTTGGGACAACATCCTACGAGCAGTACTTC

length: 14
D: NA
size: NA
J: TRBJ2-7
V: TRBV2
CDR3: CASSMTGEAYEQYF
DNA: TGTGCCAGCAGTATGACGGGGGAGGCCTACGAGCAGTACTTC

length: 13
D: NA
size: NA
J: TRBJ2-5
V: TRBV10-1
CDR3: CASSDGGQETQYF
DNA: TGCGCCAGCAGTGATGGGGGGCAAGAGACCCAGTACTTC